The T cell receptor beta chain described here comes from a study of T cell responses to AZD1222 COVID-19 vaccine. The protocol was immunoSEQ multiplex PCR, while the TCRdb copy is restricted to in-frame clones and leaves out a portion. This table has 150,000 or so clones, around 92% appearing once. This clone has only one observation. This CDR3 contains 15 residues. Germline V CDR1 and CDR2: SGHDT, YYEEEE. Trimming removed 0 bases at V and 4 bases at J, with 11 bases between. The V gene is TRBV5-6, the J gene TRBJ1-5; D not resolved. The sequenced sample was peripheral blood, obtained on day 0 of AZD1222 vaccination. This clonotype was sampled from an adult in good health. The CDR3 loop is CASSLGLANNQPQHF. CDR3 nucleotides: TGTGCCAGCAGCTTGGGTTTAGCTAATAATCAGCCCCAGCATTTT.